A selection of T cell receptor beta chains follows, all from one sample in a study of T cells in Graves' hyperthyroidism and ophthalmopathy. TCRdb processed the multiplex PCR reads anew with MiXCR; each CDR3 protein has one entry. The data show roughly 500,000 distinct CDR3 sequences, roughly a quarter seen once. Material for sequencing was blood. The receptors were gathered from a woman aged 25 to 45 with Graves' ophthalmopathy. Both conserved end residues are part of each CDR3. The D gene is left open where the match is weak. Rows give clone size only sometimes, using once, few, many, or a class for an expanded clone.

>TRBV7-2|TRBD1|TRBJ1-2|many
TGTGCCAGCAGCCTCGGACAGGGGGCCCTTGGCTACACCTTC
CASSLGQGALGYTF
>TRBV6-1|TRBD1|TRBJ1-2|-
TGTGCCAGCAGTGGAACAGGGGATCGTTACACCTTC
CASSGTGDRYTF
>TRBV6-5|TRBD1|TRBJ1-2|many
TGTGCCAGCAGTTACACTGGACAGGGCAATATGTGGGGCTACACCTTC
CASSYTGQGNMWGYTF
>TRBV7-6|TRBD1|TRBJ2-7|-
TGTGCCAGCAGCCCCCAGGACAGGGGCGAGCAGTACTTC
CASSPQDRGEQYF
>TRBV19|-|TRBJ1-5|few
TGTGCCAGTACTCCCCTGGGTGGTTATAGCAATCAGCCCCAGCATTTT
CASTPLGGYSNQPQHF
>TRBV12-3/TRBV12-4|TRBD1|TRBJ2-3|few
TGTGCCAGCAGTTTAGTGAGGACAGGGGCAGGGGATACGCAGTATTTT
CASSLVRTGAGDTQYF
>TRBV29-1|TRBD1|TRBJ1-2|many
TGCAGCGCAGACAGGGGGGGTGGCTACACCTTC
CSADRGGGYTF
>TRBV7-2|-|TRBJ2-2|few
TGTGCCAGCAGCTTATTTTTCGGGGAAGGCGGGGAGCTGTTTTTT
CASSLFFGEGGELFF
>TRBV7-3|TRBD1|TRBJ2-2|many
TGTGCCAGCAGCTCGGGGACAGGGGGCGCCACCGGGGAGCTGTTTTTT
CASSSGTGGATGELFF
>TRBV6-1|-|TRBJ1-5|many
TGTGCCAGCAGGCCCCCTGGGGATTCTCAGCCCCAGCATTTT
CASRPPGDSQPQHF
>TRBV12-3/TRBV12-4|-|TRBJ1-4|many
TGTGCCAGCAGCCTAGGGGATACAGAGTTGAATGAAAAACTGTTTTTT
CASSLGDTELNEKLFF
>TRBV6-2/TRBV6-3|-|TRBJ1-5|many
TGTGCCAGCAGTTACCTGGGGGGCCGCCAGCCCCAGCATTTT
CASSYLGGRQPQHF
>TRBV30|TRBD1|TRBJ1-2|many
TGTGCCTGGAGTACGGGGACAGGGGGCCGTGGCTACACCTTC
CAWSTGTGGRGYTF
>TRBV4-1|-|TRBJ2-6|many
TGCGCCAGCAGCCAAGCTTCCCGGGGATTACTCGCCAACGTCCTGACTTTC
CASSQASRGLLANVLTF
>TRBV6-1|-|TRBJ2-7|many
TGTGCCAGCAGTGACGAAGTCAGACACTACGAGCAGTACTTC
CASSDEVRHYEQYF
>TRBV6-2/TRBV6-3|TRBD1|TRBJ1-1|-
TGTGCCAGCAGTTACTCGAGATGGGTCTCGACAGGGTTGTTAACTGAAGCTTTCTTT
CASSYSRWVSTGLLTEAFF
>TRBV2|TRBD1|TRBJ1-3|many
TGTGCCAGCAGTAAAGGGAAGGGGACAGGGGGCTTCGGCTCTGGAAACACCATATATTTT
CASSKGKGTGGFGSGNTIYF
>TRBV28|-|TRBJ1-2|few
TGTGCTACAAACGGGGGCGTAGTACAAGGCTACACCTTC
CATNGGVVQGYTF
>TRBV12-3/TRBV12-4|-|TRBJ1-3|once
TGTGCCAGCAGCCCCGGACGCAGCGAAGACACCATATATTTT
CASSPGRSEDTIYF
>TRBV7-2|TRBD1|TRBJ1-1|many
TGTGCCAGCAGTCCAGACAGGGGTGGTGAAGCTTTCTTT
CASSPDRGGEAFF
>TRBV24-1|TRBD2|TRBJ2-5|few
TGTGCCACCAGTGACCTCCCTGGGGAGGGGCGAGAGACCCAGTACTTC
CATSDLPGEGRETQYF
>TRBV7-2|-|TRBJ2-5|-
TGTGCCACCTCCTGGGCAGTGAGGGGGAAGGAGACCCAGTACTTC
CATSWAVRGKETQYF
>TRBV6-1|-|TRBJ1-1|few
TGTGCCAGCAGGTCCGACAGGCTGACTGAAGCTTTCTTT
CASRSDRLTEAFF
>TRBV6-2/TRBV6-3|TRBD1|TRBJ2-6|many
TGTGCCAGCAGTTACGGGACAGGGAGGTCGGCCAACGTCCTGACTTTC
CASSYGTGRSANVLTF
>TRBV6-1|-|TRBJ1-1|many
TGTGCCAGCAGTGGTCAGGGAGTGACTGAAGCTTTCTTT
CASSGQGVTEAFF
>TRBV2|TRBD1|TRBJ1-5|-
TGTGCCAGCAAGGGGACAGCGGGAAATCAGCCCCAGCATTTT
CASKGTAGNQPQHF
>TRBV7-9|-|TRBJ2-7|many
TGTGCCAGCAGCCACACCCTACAGGGCCTCGAGCAGTACTTC
CASSHTLQGLEQYF
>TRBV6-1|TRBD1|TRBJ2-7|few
TGTGCCAGCAGCGACAGGGGGTTTTACGAGCAGTACTTC
CASSDRGFYEQYF
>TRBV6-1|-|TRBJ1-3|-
TGTGCCAGCAGTGAAGTCCCCTTACCCTCTGGAAACACCATATATTTT
CASSEVPLPSGNTIYF
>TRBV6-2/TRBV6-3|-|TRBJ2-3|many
TGTGCCAGCACCCCCGGGTATGGAGCAAACACAGATACGCAGTATTTT
CASTPGYGANTDTQYF
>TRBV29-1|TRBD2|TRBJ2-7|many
TGCAGCGCCAAGACTAGCGGGGGCCGCCGGGGGTACGAGCAGTACTTC
CSAKTSGGRRGYEQYF
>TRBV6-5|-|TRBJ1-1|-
TGTGCCAGCAGTTACTCGAACACGTTGAACACTGAAGCTTTCTTT
CASSYSNTLNTEAFF
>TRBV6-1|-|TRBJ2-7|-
TGTGCCAGCACCTCCAGAAGCTCCTACGAGCAGTACTTC
CASTSRSSYEQYF
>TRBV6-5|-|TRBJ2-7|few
TGTGCCAGCAGTTATAGGCAGACCTCCTACGAGCAGTACTTC
CASSYRQTSYEQYF
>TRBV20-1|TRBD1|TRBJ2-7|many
TGCAGTGCTAGTGAGGACAGGGGAACCTACGAGCAGTACTTC
CSASEDRGTYEQYF
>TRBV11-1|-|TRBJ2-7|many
TGTGCCAGCAGCCCCCAAGTGAAGTACGAGCAGTACTTC
CASSPQVKYEQYF
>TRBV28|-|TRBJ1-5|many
TGTGCCAGCAGTTTCGGTGAGGGAATTTTGGATCAGCCCCAGCATTTT
CASSFGEGILDQPQHF
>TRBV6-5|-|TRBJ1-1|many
TGTGCCAGCAGTTACTCCATGACCACTGAAGCTTTCTTT
CASSYSMTTEAFF
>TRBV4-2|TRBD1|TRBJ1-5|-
TGTGCCAGCAGCCATCCCGGACAGGAAGGAAATCAGCCCCAGCATTTT
CASSHPGQEGNQPQHF
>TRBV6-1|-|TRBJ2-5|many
TGTGCCAGCAGTGAACTGCAGTGGGAGACCCAGTACTTC
CASSELQWETQYF
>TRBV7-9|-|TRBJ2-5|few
TGTGCCAGCAGCTTAGAGGGACTGCCTCAAGAGACCCAGTACTTC
CASSLEGLPQETQYF
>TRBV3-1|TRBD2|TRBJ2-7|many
TGTGCCAGCAGTAGCGCGGGACTAGCGGTATACGAGCAGTACTTC
CASSSAGLAVYEQYF
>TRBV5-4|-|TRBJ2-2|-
TGTGCCAGCAGCTCAGGGGAGAACACCGGGGAGCTGTGTTTT
CASSSGENTGELCF
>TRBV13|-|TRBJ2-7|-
TGTGCCAGCAGCTCCTTACAGGGATTCCTCCACGAGCAGTACTTC
CASSSLQGFLHEQYF
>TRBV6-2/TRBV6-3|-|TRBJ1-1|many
TGTGCCAGCAGCCCCATTCGTGGGGGGAACACTGAAGCTTTCTTT
CASSPIRGGNTEAFF
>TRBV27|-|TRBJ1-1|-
TGTGCCAGCAGGGACGCCGGGGCGGGGAACACTGAAGCTTTCTTT
CASRDAGAGNTEAFF
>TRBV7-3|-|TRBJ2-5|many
TGTGCCAGCAGCCAGGGCCAGAAAGAGACCCAGTACTTC
CASSQGQKETQYF
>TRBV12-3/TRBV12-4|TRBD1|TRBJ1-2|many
TGTGCCAGCAGTTTAGCCACGGGACAGGGGACCTATGGCTACACCTTC
CASSLATGQGTYGYTF
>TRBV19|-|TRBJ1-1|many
TGTGCCACGGGGAGGGTGAACACTGAAGCTTTCTTT
CATGRVNTEAFF
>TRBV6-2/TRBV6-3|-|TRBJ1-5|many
TGTGCCAGCAGTTATGCAGGACCGAGCTTCCTTCCCCAGCATTTT
CASSYAGPSFLPQHF
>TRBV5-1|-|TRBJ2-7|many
TGTGCCAGCAGCTTAGGGAACTACGAGCAGTACTTC
CASSLGNYEQYF
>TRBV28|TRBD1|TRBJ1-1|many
TGTGCCAGCAGTTCGCTACAGTTGCGGACAGGGGGGTTGAACACTGAAGCTTTCTTT
CASSSLQLRTGGLNTEAFF